This entry describes one T cell receptor beta chain. Unique molecular identifiers tagged the TCRbeta library. TCRdb itself ran the PCR reads through MiXCR, one entry per CDR3 protein. The sample consists of 400,000 to 450,000 distinct CDR3 sequences, roughly two fifths of them appearing once. Trimming took off 1 base at V and 5 bases at J, with 12 bases between the two ends. The germline gives CDR1 LGHDT, CDR2 YNNKEL (reference sequence). The length of the CDR3 is 15 residues. This specimen comes from a study of T-cell reconstitution after alpha-beta-depleted transplantation in children. The input for sequencing was PBMCs, taken before TCRalphabeta/CD19-depleted stem cell transplant. This sequence was found in a girl aged 2 to 10 with aplastic anemia, due to receive a stem cell transplant. The chain links TRBV3-1 to TRBJ2-1; D assignment may be TRBD1 or TRBD2 (5 bases each). DNA for the CDR3: TGTGCCAGCAGCCAAGGGGGACCGAGGGACAATGAGCAGTTCTTC. Amino acids: CASSQGGPRDNEQFF.